This T cell receptor (beta chain) was sequenced during a study of response to subunit inactivated influenza vaccine. Germline values: CDR1 MDHEN, CDR2 SYDVKM. Trimming shortened V by 4 bases and J by 6 bases, and 7 bases separated the two germline ends. CDR3 size: 11 residues. With regard to this clonotype: Antigen: not known.

Findings of the study overall: Authors suggested each seasonal influenza vaccination recruits few new T cells.

TCRdb redid the calling of the RT-PCR reads with MiXCR, one entry per CDR3 protein. The sample consists of around 580,000 distinct CDR3 sequences, 13% to 15% of them appearing once. The chain has TRBV28 and TRBJ2-7; D uncertain. Sequencing was performed on PBMCs from blood, taken 12 days after vaccination. This receptor was identified in a man in his fifties or sixties who received an inactivated influenza vaccine. DNA for the CDR3: TGTGCCAGCAGTTCCAACGCCGAGCAGTACTTC. Its translation: CASSSNAEQYF.